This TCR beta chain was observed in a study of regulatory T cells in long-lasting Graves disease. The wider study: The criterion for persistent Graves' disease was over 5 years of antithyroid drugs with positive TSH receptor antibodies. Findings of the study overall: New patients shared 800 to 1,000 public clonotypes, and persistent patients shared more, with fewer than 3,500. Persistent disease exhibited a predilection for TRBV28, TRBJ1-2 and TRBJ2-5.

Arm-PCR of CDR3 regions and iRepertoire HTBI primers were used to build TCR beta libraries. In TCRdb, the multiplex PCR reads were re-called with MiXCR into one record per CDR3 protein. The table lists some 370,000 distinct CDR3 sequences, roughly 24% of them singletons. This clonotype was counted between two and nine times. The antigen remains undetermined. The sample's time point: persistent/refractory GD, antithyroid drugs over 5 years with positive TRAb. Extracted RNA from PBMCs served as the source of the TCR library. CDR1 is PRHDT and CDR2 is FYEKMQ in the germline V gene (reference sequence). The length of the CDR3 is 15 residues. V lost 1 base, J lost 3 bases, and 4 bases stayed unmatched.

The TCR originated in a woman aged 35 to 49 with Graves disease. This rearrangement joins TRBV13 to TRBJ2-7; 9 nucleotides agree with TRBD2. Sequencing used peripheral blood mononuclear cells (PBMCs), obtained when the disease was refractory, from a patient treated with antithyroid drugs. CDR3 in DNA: TGTGCCAGCAGCTTAGCGGCTAGCGGGAACTACGAGCAGTACTTC. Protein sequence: CASSLAASGNYEQYF.